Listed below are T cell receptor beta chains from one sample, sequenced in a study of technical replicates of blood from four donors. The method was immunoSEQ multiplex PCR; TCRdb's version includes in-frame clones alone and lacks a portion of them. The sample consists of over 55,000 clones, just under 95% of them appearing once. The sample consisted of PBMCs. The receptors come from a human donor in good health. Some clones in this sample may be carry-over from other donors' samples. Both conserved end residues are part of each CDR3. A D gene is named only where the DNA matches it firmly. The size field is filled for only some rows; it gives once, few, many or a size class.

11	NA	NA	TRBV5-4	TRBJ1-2	TGTGCCAGCAGCTTGGCCGGGGGCTACACCTTC	CASSLAGGYTF
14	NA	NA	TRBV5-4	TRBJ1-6	TGTGCCAGCAGCACTACAGGAGATAATTCACCCCTCCACTTT	CASSTTGDNSPLHF
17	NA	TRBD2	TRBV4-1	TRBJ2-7	TGCGCCAGCAGCCAAGAGGGGCTAGCGGGAGCTTCCTACGAGCAGTACTTC	CASSQEGLAGASYEQYF
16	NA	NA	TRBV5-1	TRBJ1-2	TGCGCCAGCAGCCTGGACAGTTACCTGACTAACTATGGCTACACCTTC	CASSLDSYLTNYGYTF
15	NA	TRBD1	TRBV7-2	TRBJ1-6	TGTGCCAGCAGGACCGAAGGGGGCGCAGATTCACCCCTCCACTTT	CASRTEGGADSPLHF
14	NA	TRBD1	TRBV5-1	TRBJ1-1	TGCGCCAGCAGCCTCGGGACAGGGGTCCCTGAAGCTTTCTTT	CASSLGTGVPEAFF
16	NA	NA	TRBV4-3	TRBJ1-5	TGCGCCAGCAGCCAAGATAGCGGTTATAGCAATCAGCCCCAGCATTTT	CASSQDSGYSNQPQHF
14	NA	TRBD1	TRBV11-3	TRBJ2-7	TGTGCCAGCAGCGCGGACAGGGGCTCCTACGAGCAGTACTTC	CASSADRGSYEQYF
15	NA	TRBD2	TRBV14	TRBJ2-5	TGTGCCAGCAGCCGTCTGAGCGGGGGTCCGGAGACCCAGTACTTC	CASSRLSGGPETQYF
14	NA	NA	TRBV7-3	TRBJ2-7	TGTGCCAGCAGCCGTCTGGGTGGGGCAGGCGAGCAGTACTTC	CASSRLGGAGEQYF
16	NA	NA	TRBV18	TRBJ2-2	TGTGCCAGCTCGTCACAGCGGAGTTGGAACACCGGGGAGCTGTTTTTT	CASSSQRSWNTGELFF
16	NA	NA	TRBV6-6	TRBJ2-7	TGTGCCAGCAGCCCTAACTCGGGAGTAGTTTCGCGCGAGCAGTACTTC	CASSPNSGVVSREQYF
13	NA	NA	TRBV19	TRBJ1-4	TGTGCCAGTCGCGATCCAACTAATGAAGAACTGTTTTTT	CASRDPTNEELFF
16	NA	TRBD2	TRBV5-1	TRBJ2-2	TGCGCCAGCAGCTTGGTTAGCGGGATTAACACCGGGGAGCTGTTTTTT	CASSLVSGINTGELFF
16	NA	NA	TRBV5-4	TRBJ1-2	TGTGCCAGCAGCTTCGGCCAGGGAGGAAATAGCTATGGCTACACCTTC	CASSFGQGGNSYGYTF
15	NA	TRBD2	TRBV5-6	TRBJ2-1	TGTGCCAGCAGCTCCGGGACTAGCGGTTACAATGAGCAGTTCTTC	CASSSGTSGYNEQFF
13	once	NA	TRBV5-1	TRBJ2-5	TGCGCCAGCAGCCGGGTGGGCGGGGAGACCCAGTACTTC	CASSRVGGETQYF
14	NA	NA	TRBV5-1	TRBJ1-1	TGCGCCAGCAACCTAGCAGGGGCGGACACTGAAGCTTTCTTT	CASNLAGADTEAFF
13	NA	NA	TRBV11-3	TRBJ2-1	TGTGCCAGCAGCGTCCCGGGTGACAATGAGCAGTTCTTC	CASSVPGDNEQFF
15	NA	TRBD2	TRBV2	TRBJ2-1	TGTGCCAGCAGTGTCGGCGGGGGGGCCGCGAATGAGCAGTTCTTC	CASSVGGGAANEQFF
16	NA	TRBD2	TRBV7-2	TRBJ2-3	TGTGCCAGCAGCTCCCCTGGGGGGAGGGCCACAGATACGCAGTATTTT	CASSSPGGRATDTQYF
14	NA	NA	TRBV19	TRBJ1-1	TGTGCCAGTAGTATAGATCGGGGTTACACTGAAGCTTTCTTT	CASSIDRGYTEAFF
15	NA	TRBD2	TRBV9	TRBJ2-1	TGTGCCAGCAGCGACCTAGCGGGGGGCTACAATGAGCAGTTCTTC	CASSDLAGGYNEQFF
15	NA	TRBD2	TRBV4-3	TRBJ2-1	TGCGCCAGCAGCCAAGAAAGCGGGGGGGCATATGAGCAGTTCTTC	CASSQESGGAYEQFF
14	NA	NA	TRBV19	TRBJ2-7	TGTGCCAGTAGCCCAGCAGGGGGAGGCTACGAGCAGTACTTC	CASSPAGGGYEQYF
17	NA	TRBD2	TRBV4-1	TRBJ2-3	TGCGCCAGCAGCCAAGATCCACCTAGCGGGATCACAGATACGCAGTATTTT	CASSQDPPSGITDTQYF
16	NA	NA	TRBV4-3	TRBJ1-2	TGCGCCAGCAGCCAAGATCTACAGGGATTAAGCTATGGCTACACCTTC	CASSQDLQGLSYGYTF
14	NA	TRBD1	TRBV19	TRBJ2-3	TGTGCCAGTAGAGACAGGGAACGTACAGATACGCAGTATTTT	CASRDRERTDTQYF
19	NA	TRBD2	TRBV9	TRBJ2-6	TGTGCCAGCAGCGTAGAGGGAGGGACGGGAGGGACTGGGGCCAACGTCCTGACTTTC	CASSVEGGTGGTGANVLTF
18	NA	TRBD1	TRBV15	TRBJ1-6	TGTGCCACCAGCAGAGAGAGAGGTCTAGGGACAGGGAGTTTACCCCTCCACTTT	CATSRERGLGTGSLPLHF
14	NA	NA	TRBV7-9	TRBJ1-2	TGTGCCAGCAGGTGGGACCCAGGGGCCTATGGCTACACCTTC	CASRWDPGAYGYTF
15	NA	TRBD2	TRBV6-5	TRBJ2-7	TGTGCCAGCAGTTACTCGTCTAGCGGGAGAAGGGAGCAGTACTTC	CASSYSSSGRREQYF
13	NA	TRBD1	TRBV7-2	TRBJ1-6	TGTGCCAGCAGCTACAGGGGTGGTTCACCCCTCCACTTT	CASSYRGGSPLHF
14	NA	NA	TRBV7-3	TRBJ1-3	TGTGCCAGCAGCCCCGGGGGCTCTGGAAACACCATATATTTT	CASSPGGSGNTIYF
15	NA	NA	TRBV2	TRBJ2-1	TGTGCCAGCAGTGAAGAGGGAGGTTCCTACAATGAGCAGTTCTTC	CASSEEGGSYNEQFF